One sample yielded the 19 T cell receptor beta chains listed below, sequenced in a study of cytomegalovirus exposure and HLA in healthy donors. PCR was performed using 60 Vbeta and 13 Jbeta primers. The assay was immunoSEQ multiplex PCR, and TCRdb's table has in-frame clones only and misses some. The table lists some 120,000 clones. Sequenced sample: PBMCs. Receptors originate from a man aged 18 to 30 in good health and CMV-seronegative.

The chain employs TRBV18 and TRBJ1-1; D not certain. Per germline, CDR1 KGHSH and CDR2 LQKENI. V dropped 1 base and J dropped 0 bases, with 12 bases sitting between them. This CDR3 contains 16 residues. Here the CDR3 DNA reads TGTGCCAGCTCACCACTGGGAGGGTTGGTGAACACTGAAGCTTTCTTT. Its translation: CASSPLGGLVNTEAFF.

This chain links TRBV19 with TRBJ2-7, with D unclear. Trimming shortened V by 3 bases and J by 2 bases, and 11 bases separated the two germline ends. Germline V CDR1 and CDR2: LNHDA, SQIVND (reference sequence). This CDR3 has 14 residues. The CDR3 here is CASSIQIPAYEQYF. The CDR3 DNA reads TGTGCCAGTAGTATTCAGATACCCGCCTACGAGCAGTACTTC.

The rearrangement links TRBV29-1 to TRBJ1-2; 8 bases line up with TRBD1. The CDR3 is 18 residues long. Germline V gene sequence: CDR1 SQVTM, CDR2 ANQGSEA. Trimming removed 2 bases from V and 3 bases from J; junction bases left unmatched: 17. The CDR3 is CSVESTGGAGGLDYGYTF. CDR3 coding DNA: TGCAGCGTTGAATCCACGGGCGGGGCAGGGGGCCTCGACTATGGCTACACCTTC.

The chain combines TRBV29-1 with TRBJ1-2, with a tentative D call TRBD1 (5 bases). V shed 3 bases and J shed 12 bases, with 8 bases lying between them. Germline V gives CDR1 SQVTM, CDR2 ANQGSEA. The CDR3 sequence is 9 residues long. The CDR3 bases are TGCAGCGTTGACAGGGTAGACACCTTC. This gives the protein CSVDRVDTF.

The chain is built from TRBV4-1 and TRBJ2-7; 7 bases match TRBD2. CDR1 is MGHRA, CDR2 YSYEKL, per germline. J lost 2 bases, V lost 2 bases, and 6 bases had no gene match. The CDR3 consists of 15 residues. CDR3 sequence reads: CASSQIAGETYEQYF. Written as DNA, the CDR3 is TGCGCCAGCAGCCAAATAGCGGGTGAGACCTACGAGCAGTACTTC.

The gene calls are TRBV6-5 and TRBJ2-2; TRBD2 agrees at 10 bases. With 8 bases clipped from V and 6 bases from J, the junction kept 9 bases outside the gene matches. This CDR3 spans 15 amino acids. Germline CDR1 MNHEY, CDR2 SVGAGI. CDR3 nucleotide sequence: TGTGCCAGCTCCTACCTAGCGGGAGTTCCCGGGGAGCTGTTTTTT. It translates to CASSYLAGVPGELFF.

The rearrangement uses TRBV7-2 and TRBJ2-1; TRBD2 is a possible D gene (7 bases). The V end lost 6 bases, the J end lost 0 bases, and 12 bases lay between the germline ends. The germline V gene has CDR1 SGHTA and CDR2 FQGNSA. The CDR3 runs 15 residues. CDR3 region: CASRSGTNSYNEQFF. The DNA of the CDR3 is TGTGCCAGCAGGAGCGGGACAAACTCCTACAATGAGCAGTTCTTC.

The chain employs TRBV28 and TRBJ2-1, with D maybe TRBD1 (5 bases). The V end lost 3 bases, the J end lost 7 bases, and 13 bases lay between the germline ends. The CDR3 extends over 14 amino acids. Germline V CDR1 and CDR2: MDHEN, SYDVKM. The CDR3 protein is CASSFGRVRNEQFF. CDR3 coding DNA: TGTGCCAGCAGTTTTGGCAGGGTGAGGAATGAGCAGTTCTTC.

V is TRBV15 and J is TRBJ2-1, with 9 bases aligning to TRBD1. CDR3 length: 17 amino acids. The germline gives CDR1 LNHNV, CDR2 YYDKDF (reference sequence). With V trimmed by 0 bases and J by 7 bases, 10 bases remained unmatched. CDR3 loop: CATSRDLGQGYSNEQFF. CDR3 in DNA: TGTGCCACCAGCAGAGATTTGGGACAGGGATATTCAAATGAGCAGTTCTTC.

DNA for the CDR3: TGTGCCAGCAGTGCGCTTACTAGCGGAGGGGGGCGTATCGGGGAGCTGTTTTTT. It encodes CASSALTSGGGRIGELFF. This rearrangement joins TRBV25-1 to TRBJ2-2; TRBD2 matches at 8 bases. CDR1 is MGHDK and CDR2 is SYGVNS in the germline V gene. V lost 4 bases, J lost 7 bases, and 17 bases stayed unmatched. The CDR3 sequence is 18 residues long.

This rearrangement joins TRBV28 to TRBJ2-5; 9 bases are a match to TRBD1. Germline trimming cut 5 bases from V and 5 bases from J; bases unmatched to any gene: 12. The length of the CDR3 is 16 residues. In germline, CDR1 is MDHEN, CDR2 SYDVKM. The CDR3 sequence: CASSPVRQGGGETQYF. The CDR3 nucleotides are TGTGCCAGCAGTCCCGTCAGACAGGGGGGCGGGGAGACCCAGTACTTC.

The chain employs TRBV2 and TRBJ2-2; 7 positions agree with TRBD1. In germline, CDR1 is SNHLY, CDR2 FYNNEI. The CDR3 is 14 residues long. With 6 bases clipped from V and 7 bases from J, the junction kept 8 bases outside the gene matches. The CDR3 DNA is TGTGCCAGCAGGGGACAGACAGGGATCGGGGAGCTGTTTTTT. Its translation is CASRGQTGIGELFF.

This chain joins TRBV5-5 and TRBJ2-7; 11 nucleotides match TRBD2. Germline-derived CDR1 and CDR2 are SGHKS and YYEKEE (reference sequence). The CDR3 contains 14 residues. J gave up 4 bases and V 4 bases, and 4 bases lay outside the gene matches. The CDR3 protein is CASSGRLAGYEQYF. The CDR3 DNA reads TGTGCCAGCAGCGGGCGACTAGCGGGATACGAGCAGTACTTC.

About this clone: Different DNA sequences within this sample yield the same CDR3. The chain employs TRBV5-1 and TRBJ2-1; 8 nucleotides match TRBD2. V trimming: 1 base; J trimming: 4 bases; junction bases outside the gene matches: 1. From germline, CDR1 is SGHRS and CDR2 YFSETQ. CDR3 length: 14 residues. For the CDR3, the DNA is TGCGCCAGCAGCTTGACTAGCGGATACAATGAGCAGTTCTTC. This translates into CASSLTSGYNEQFF.

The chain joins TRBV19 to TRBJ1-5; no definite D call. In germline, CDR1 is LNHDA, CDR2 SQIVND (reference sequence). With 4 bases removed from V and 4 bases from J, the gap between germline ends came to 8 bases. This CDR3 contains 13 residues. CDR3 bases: TGTGCCAGTAGTAGCAGTTTAAATCAGCCCCAGCATTTT. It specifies CASSSSLNQPQHF.

CDR3 in DNA: TGTGCCAGTATGCTTATGGGAGGCAATAGCAATCAGCCCCAGCATTTT. It yields the protein CASMLMGGNSNQPQHF. The chain links TRBV19 to TRBJ1-5, with unresolved D. CDR1 is LNHDA and CDR2 is SQIVND in the germline V gene (reference sequence). The CDR3 is 16 residues long. V was trimmed by 7 bases and J by 0 bases, leaving 16 bases between them. Complete variable domain (other parts from reference TRBV19 and TRBJ1-5): DGGITQSPKYLFRKEGQNVTLSCEQNLNHDAMYWYRQDPGQGLRLIYYSQIVNDFQKGDIAEGYSVSREKKESFPLTVTSAQKNPTAFYLCASMLMGGNSNQPQHFGDGTRLSIL.

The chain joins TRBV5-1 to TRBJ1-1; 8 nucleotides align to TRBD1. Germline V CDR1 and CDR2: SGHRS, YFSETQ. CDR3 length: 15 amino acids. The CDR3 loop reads CASRTGLNERTEAFF. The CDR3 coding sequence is TGCGCTAGCCGGACAGGGTTAAATGAACGGACTGAAGCTTTCTTT.

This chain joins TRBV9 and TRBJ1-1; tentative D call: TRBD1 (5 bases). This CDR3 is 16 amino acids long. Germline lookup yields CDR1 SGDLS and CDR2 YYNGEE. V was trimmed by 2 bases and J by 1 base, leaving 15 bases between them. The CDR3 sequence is CASSVGHLRGNTEAFF. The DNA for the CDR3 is TGTGCCAGCAGCGTTGGACATTTGCGGGGGAACACTGAAGCTTTCTTT.

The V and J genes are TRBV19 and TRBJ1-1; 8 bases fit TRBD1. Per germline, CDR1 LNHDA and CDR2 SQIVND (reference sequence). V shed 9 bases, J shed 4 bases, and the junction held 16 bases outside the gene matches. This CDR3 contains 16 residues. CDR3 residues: CASQTAGDRTFTEAFF. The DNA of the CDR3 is TGTGCCAGCCAGACCGCCGGGGACAGGACCTTCACTGAAGCTTTCTTT.